Below are 7 T cell receptor beta chains sequenced from a single sample in a study of T-cell reconstitution after alpha-beta-depleted transplantation in children. TCRbeta library construction was performed incorporating unique molecular identifiers. Via MiXCR, TCRdb re-called the PCR reads, giving one row per CDR3 protein. The sample carries around 490,000 distinct CDR3 sequences, about an eighth recorded once. The input for sequencing was PBMCs, mostly from graft donor cells, taken 180 days after TCRalphabeta/CD19-depleted stem cell transplant. The receptors come from a female patient younger than 10 who had a stem cell transplant for aplastic anemia, so the T cells may come from the graft donor.

The gene calls are TRBV11-1 and TRBJ2-3, with D perhaps given as TRBD1 or TRBD2 (6 bases each). Trimming took 2 bases from V and 2 from J, leaving 14 bases between them. Germline V gives CDR1 SGHAT, CDR2 FQDESV (reference sequence). CDR3 length: 16 residues. The CDR3 here is CASSLSMGGLTDTQYF. CDR3 sequence (DNA): TGTGCCAGCAGCTTATCGATGGGGGGCCTCACAGATACGCAGTATTTT.

V is TRBV12-5 and J is TRBJ2-3; D may match TRBD1 or TRBD2 (5 bases each). This CDR3 has 11 amino acids. Trimming stripped 5 bases from V and 7 bases from J, with 7 bases between. CDR1 and CDR2 (germline): LGHNT, FRNRAP. In nucleotides, the CDR3 is TGTGCTAGTGGTGGGACGAATACGCAGTATTTT. Translated: CASGGTNTQYF. The full variable domain, with the rest looked up from reference TRBV12-5 and TRBJ2-3, is DARVTQTPRHKVTEMGQEVTMRCQPILGHNTVFWYRQTMMQGLELLAYFRNRAPLDDSGMPKDRFSAEMPDATLATLKIQPSEPRDSAVYFCASGGTNTQYFGPGTRLTVL.

This clonotype was observed a few times. The V gene is TRBV18, the J gene TRBJ2-3, with D possibly called TRBD1 or TRBD2 (5 bases each). The CDR3 spans 15 residues. The germline V and J ends were trimmed by 3 bases and 0 bases, with 10 bases remaining between them. Per the germline V gene, CDR1 is KGHSH and CDR2 is LQKENI. The CDR3 coding sequence is TGTGCCAGCTCACCCGGGGCGACTAGCACAGATACGCAGTATTTT. Its protein product is CASSPGATSTDTQYF.

This clonotype was detected ten times or more. The chain uses TRBV5-1 and TRBJ2-2, with D hard to call. Germline V CDR1 and CDR2: SGHRS, YFSETQ. CDR3 size: 12 residues. Trimming pared 4 bases from V and 4 bases from J, leaving 5 bases between. CDR3 loop: CASSKPTGELFF. For the CDR3, the DNA is TGCGCCAGCAGCAAACCCACCGGGGAGCTGTTTTTT.

This clonotype was detected only a few times. The chain employs TRBV11-2 and TRBJ1-5; D possibly corresponds to TRBD1 (6 bases). CDR3 length equals 14 residues. Germline V gene lookup returns CDR1 SGHAT and CDR2 FQNNGV. Trimming took off 5 bases at V and 5 bases at J, with 13 bases between the two ends. The CDR3 DNA follows: TGTGCCAGCAGCGTAGGGGGTCTCTATCAGCCCCAGCATTTT. Its protein is CASSVGGLYQPQHF.

The chain carries TRBV7-8 and TRBJ2-2; TRBD2 agrees at 7 bases. The germline V gene has CDR1 SGHVS and CDR2 FQNEAQ. The CDR3 length is 17 residues. The V gene end was trimmed by 5 bases and the J gene end by 0 bases; junction bases not matched to a gene: 9. CDR3 protein: CASSRRPGLTNTGELFF. CDR3 in DNA: TGTGCCAGCAGCAGGAGACCGGGACTAACGAACACCGGGGAGCTGTTTTTT.

This clonotype has a count of ten or more. This chain joins TRBV7-9 and TRBJ1-1; D perhaps matches TRBD1 (5 bases). CDR1 and CDR2 from the germline V gene are SEHNR and FQNEAQ (reference sequence). The CDR3 runs 15 residues. The ends were cut back, 2 bases at V and 1 base at J, with 11 bases in the middle. The CDR3 sequence: CASSLSGTGNTEAFF. In nucleotides, the CDR3 is TGTGCCAGCAGCTTATCCGGGACGGGGAACACTGAAGCTTTCTTT.